The 11 T cell receptor beta chains given below trace back to one sample, sequenced in a study of cytomegalovirus exposure and HLA in healthy donors (dated by TCRdb to 2015 to 2018). Libraries were made using the immunoSEQ multiplex PCR assay. A mixture of 60 forward primers for TCR Vbeta segments and 13 reverse primers for TCR Jbeta segments was used in the multiplex PCR. The table comes from immuneACCESS by way of TCRdb, which keeps in-frame sequences with V and J called. Part of the clones is missing from these tables; in studies checked, under half for an unresolved V gene and the rest for unknown reasons. The sample includes around 200,000 clones, with roughly four fifths observed a single time. The top ten constitute around 0.57% of the sample. The source material was PBMCs. These receptors came from a woman aged 40 to 50 in good health and CMV-seronegative.

This sequence joins TRBV5-1 and TRBJ2-1; the match to TRBD2 covers 10 bases. The CDR3 is 15 residues long. J lost 4 bases, V lost 3 bases, and 4 bases had no gene match. The V gene's germline CDR1 is SGHRS and CDR2 YFSETQ. Here the CDR3 DNA reads TGCGCCAGCAGCTCGCTAGCGGGGGAGTACAATGAGCAGTTCTTC. Translating it yields CASSSLAGEYNEQFF. The variable domain in full, completed from reference TRBV5-1 and TRBJ2-1, reads KAGVTQTPRYLIKTRGQQVTLSCSPISGHRSVSWYQQTPGQGLQFLFEYFSETQRNKGNFPGRFSGRQFSNSRSEMNVSTLELGDSALYLCASSSLAGEYNEQFFGPGTRLTVL.

The V call is TRBV5-1, the J call TRBJ1-1; D remains unclear. This CDR3 has 12 amino acids. Per germline, CDR1 SGHRS and CDR2 YFSETQ. Trimming shortened V by 1 base and J by 5 bases, and 6 bases separated the two germline ends. The CDR3 region has the DNA TGCGCCAGCAGCTTGTCGGAGACTGAAGCTTTCTTT. It specifies CASSLSETEAFF. The full variable domain, its missing parts supplied by reference TRBV5-1 and TRBJ1-1, is KAGVTQTPRYLIKTRGQQVTLSCSPISGHRSVSWYQQTPGQGLQFLFEYFSETQRNKGNFPGRFSGRQFSNSRSEMNVSTLELGDSALYLCASSLSETEAFFGQGTRLTVV.

V and J are TRBV19 and TRBJ1-4; D may be TRBD1 (5 bases). Germline V gene sequence: CDR1 LNHDA, CDR2 SQIVND (reference sequence). V lost 4 bases and J 3 bases, leaving 15 bases between the germline ends. This CDR3 is 16 amino acids long. The CDR3 sequence is CASSTTAGLANEKLFF. As DNA, the CDR3 is TGTGCCAGTAGTACCACCGCAGGGTTGGCTAATGAAAAACTGTTTTTT.

The V gene is TRBV7-3, the J gene TRBJ2-1; 11 bases line up with TRBD2. Germline V gene data show CDR1 as SGHTA and CDR2 as FQGTGA. The CDR3 totals 15 residues. V lost 5 bases and J lost 9; bases outside the gene matches: 9. The CDR3 spells CASSRTGTSGSEQFF. The CDR3, as DNA: TGTGCCAGCAGCCGCACCGGGACTAGCGGATCTGAGCAGTTCTTC. Supplemented by reference TRBV7-3 and TRBJ2-1, the full variable domain reads GAGVSQTPSNKVTEKGKYVELRCDPISGHTALYWYRQSLGQGPEFLIYFQGTGAADDSGLPNDRFFAVRPEGSVSTLKIQRTERGDSAVYLCASSRTGTSGSEQFFGPGTRLTVL.

The gene calls are TRBV6-5 and TRBJ1-6; possible D gene TRBD1, 5 bases. Trimming took 6 bases from V and 8 from J, leaving 17 bases between them. The CDR3 has 15 residues. Germline values: CDR1 MNHEY, CDR2 SVGAGI. CDR3 in DNA: TGTGCCAGCAGCCGACGTGAAGGGGTCCATTCACCCCTCCACTTT. Protein product: CASSRREGVHSPLHF.

The chain recombines TRBV11-3 with TRBJ2-1, with 8 bases fitting TRBD1. Germline V gene lookup returns CDR1 SGHNT and CDR2 YENEEA. J was trimmed by 3 bases and V by 5 bases; bases with no gene match: 6. CDR3 length: 15 amino acids. The DNA of the CDR3 is TGTGCCAGCAGCCATGGACAGGGCTACTACAATGAGCAGTTCTTC. Translation: CASSHGQGYYNEQFF.

The chain combines TRBV18 with TRBJ1-6, with 7 bases matching TRBD1. CDR3 length: 15 residues. The V gene's germline CDR1 is KGHSH and CDR2 LQKENI. V shed 3 bases, J shed 7 bases, and the junction held 6 bases outside the gene matches. In nucleotides, the CDR3 is TGTGCCAGCTCACCGTCACAGGGGTCCAATTCACCCCTCCACTTT. Translation gives CASSPSQGSNSPLHF.

The V gene is TRBV19, the J gene TRBJ1-1; 7 bases are shared with TRBD1. J lost 4 bases, V lost 3 bases, and 5 bases had no gene match. The length of the CDR3 is 14 residues. CDR1 is LNHDA, CDR2 SQIVND, per germline (reference sequence). CDR3 protein: CASSINRGRTEAFF. The CDR3 coding sequence is TGTGCCAGTAGTATTAACAGGGGCCGCACTGAAGCTTTCTTT.

The chain uses TRBV9 and TRBJ2-2; D might be TRBD2 (5 bases). Trimming cost V 4 bases and J 4 bases, with 11 bases left between them. The CDR3 covers 14 residues. Germline CDR1 reads SGDLS; CDR2 reads YYNGEE. The CDR3 loop reads CASSSGESTGELFF. The CDR3 DNA sequence: TGTGCCAGCAGCTCCGGGGAGAGCACCGGGGAGCTGTTTTTT.

The V call is TRBV29-1, the J call TRBJ2-1; D gene ambiguous. V was trimmed by 7 bases and J by 4 bases, leaving 14 bases between them. Germline values: CDR1 SQVTM, CDR2 ANQGSEA. The CDR3 extends over 13 amino acids. This chain's CDR3 is CSAYLDPYNEQFF. DNA of the CDR3: TGCAGCGCCTACCTAGACCCATACAATGAGCAGTTCTTC.

This chain links TRBV11-2 with TRBJ1-3; D unclear. The germline CDR1 and CDR2 sequences are SGHAT and FQNNGV. V was trimmed by 2 bases and J by 0 bases, leaving 5 bases between them. The length of the CDR3 is 14 residues. The CDR3 sequence: CASSLSSSGNTIYF. The CDR3 bases are TGTGCCAGCAGCTTATCGAGCTCTGGAAACACCATATATTTT.